The next 27 T cell receptor beta chains were all read from a single sample in a study of OX40 agonist ivuxolimab in advanced cancers. Receptors were amplified or captured by the immunoSEQ multiplex PCR assay. What TCRdb holds here is the immuneACCESS table cut down to in-frame rearrangements. Part of the clones is not present; checked against another copy, under half of the missing clones reflect an unresolved V gene, and the others are unexplained. For this sample there are about 30,000 clones; roughly 80% appear just once. The top ten clonotypes cover 20% to 25% of the sample. Sequencing was performed on CD4+ or CD8+ T cells sorted from blood, taken in a trial of the OX40 agonist ivuxolimab. The receptor source for this set is an adult with an advanced solid tumor such as melanoma, head and neck, liver or kidney cancer.

V gene TRBV27 combines with J gene TRBJ1-2, with a possible D match to TRBD1 (5 bases). The CDR3 spans 15 residues. With 8 bases removed from V and 4 bases from J, the gap between germline ends came to 20 bases. Germline assignment: CDR1 MNHEY and CDR2 SMNVEV (reference sequence). CDR3 loop: CASGSGTSQPYGYTF. The CDR3 DNA sequence: TGTGCCAGCGGATCCGGGACCTCCCAACCCTATGGCTACACCTTC.

J is TRBJ2-1 and V is TRBV9, with D maybe TRBD2 (7 bases). The CDR3 covers 12 residues. The V gene lost 3 bases and the J gene lost 15 bases, with 16 bases spanning the gap. Per the germline V gene, CDR1 is SGDLS and CDR2 is YYNGEE. The CDR3 DNA reads as TGTGCCAGCAGCGGAATCAAAGGGGGGGCGTTCTTC. It translates to CASSGIKGGAFF.

The chain has TRBV30 and TRBJ1-2, with TRBD1 identical over 7 bases. CDR1 is GTSNPN, CDR2 SVGIG, per germline (reference sequence). This CDR3 is 16 amino acids long. V trimming: 3 bases; J trimming: 0 bases; junction bases outside the gene matches: 10. CDR3 DNA sequence: TGTGCCTGGAGCGCTTGGGACAGAGTCGCTAACTATGGCTACACCTTC. It translates to CAWSAWDRVANYGYTF.

The gene calls are TRBV30 and TRBJ2-6; no clear D. Trimming left V 1 base short and J 0 bases short, with 13 bases between. Germline lookup yields CDR1 GTSNPN and CDR2 SVGIG (reference sequence). The CDR3 is made up of 17 amino acids. The CDR3 region is CAWSEVGSSSGANVLTF. CDR3 DNA sequence: TGTGCCTGGAGTGAGGTAGGGTCGAGCTCTGGGGCCAACGTCCTGACTTTC.

The chain has TRBV28 and TRBJ2-3, with TRBD1 matching over 8 bases. Germline CDR1 and CDR2: MDHEN and SYDVKM. With V trimmed by 6 bases and J by 2 bases, 7 bases remained unmatched. The CDR3 runs to 15 residues. The CDR3 protein is CASSRGQGDTDTQYF. CDR3 coding DNA: TGTGCCAGCAGCCGAGGACAGGGAGACACAGATACGCAGTATTTT.

This chain connects TRBV29-1 to TRBJ2-7; D may correspond to TRBD1 or TRBD2 (7 bases each). CDR3 size: 13 residues. V was pared by 4 bases and J by 4 bases, with 14 bases between. Germline CDR1 and CDR2: SQVTM and ANQGSEA. The CDR3 region is CSVVSGGAYEQYF. CDR3 DNA sequence: TGCAGCGTTGTGTCAGGGGGGGCGTACGAGCAGTACTTC.

J is TRBJ1-4 and V is TRBV9; D remains ambiguous. Germline assignment: CDR1 SGDLS and CDR2 YYNGEE. The V end lost 0 bases, the J end lost 3 bases, and 12 bases lay between the germline ends. CDR3 length equals 16 residues. The CDR3 here is CASSVASGAANEKLFF. The CDR3 bases are TGTGCCAGCAGCGTAGCGTCGGGTGCGGCTAATGAAAAACTGTTTTTT.

This clone was found once. The gene calls are TRBV7-9 and TRBJ1-2, with D perhaps matching TRBD1 (6 bases). The germline V gene has CDR1 SEHNR and CDR2 FQNEAQ (reference sequence). V gave up 5 bases and J gave up 4 bases, with 17 bases separating them. The CDR3 runs to 15 residues. The CDR3 region is CASSPREGGSYGYTF. The CDR3 nucleotides are TGTGCCAGCAGCCCCCGCGAGGGGGGGAGCTATGGCTACACCTTC.

A single count supports this clone. The rearrangement links TRBV7-3 to TRBJ2-3; 11 bases map to TRBD2. Trimming removed 3 bases from V and 5 bases from J; junction bases left unmatched: 4. Germline V gene data show CDR1 as SGHTA and CDR2 as FQGTGA. The CDR3 is 15 amino acids. In DNA form, the CDR3 reads TGTGCCAGCAGCTTTCTAGCGGGAGGCAAAGATACGCAGTATTTT. This gives the protein CASSFLAGGKDTQYF.

V usage is TRBV4-1 and J usage is TRBJ1-4, with D perhaps TRBD1 (5 bases). The CDR3 is 14 amino acids. V dropped 3 bases and J dropped 7 bases, with 12 bases sitting between them. Germline CDR1 is MGHRA and CDR2 is YSYEKL. CDR3 DNA sequence: TGCGCCAGCAGCCACCCTCAGGGAAGTGAAAAACTGTTTTTT. This translates into CASSHPQGSEKLFF.

The J gene is TRBJ1-6, the V gene TRBV27; 10 bases fit TRBD1. This CDR3 contains 15 residues. J was trimmed by 10 bases and V by 5 bases; bases with no gene match: 8. In germline, CDR1 is MNHEY, CDR2 SMNVEV (reference sequence). The CDR3 here is CASSQSGTGVSPLHF. CDR3 DNA: TGTGCCAGCAGTCAATCCGGGACAGGGGTCTCACCCCTCCACTTT.

The CDR3 is CASYREKNGYTF. CDR3 nucleotides: TGTGCCTCCTATAGGGAGAAGAATGGCTACACCTTC. This chain joins TRBV6-4 and TRBJ1-2, with D unclear. The CDR3 is 12 amino acids. Trimming removed 11 bases from V and 6 bases from J, with 16 bases in between. The V gene's germline CDR1 is MRHNA and CDR2 SNTAGT.

This rearrangement joins TRBV14 to TRBJ1-2, with D unclear. V lost 4 bases, J lost 5 bases, and 5 bases lay in between. Germline V gene sequence: CDR1 SGHDN, CDR2 FVKESK. This CDR3 comprises 11 residues. This CDR3 reads CASSRGYGYTF. CDR3 nucleotide sequence: TGTGCCAGCAGCCGGGGATATGGCTACACCTTC.

The chain uses TRBV11-1 and TRBJ2-1; 8 positions match TRBD1. This CDR3 comprises 14 residues. Germline values: CDR1 SGHAT, CDR2 FQDESV (reference sequence). V shed 5 bases and J 3 bases; nucleotides not matched to a gene: 3. The CDR3 loop reads CASSPGQDYNEQFF. CDR3 coding DNA: TGTGCCAGCAGCCCGGGACAGGACTACAATGAGCAGTTCTTC.

V is TRBV11-2 and J is TRBJ1-1, with 8 bases that match TRBD1. After removal of 7 bases from V and 5 bases from J, the junction contained 6 bases not matched to a gene. Germline V gene lookup returns CDR1 SGHAT and CDR2 FQNNGV. The CDR3 extends over 13 amino acids. CDR3 in amino acids: CASTPTGDTEAFF. The CDR3 DNA reads as TGTGCCAGCACCCCGACAGGGGATACTGAAGCTTTCTTT.

This clone was observed a handful of times. This chain joins TRBV30 and TRBJ2-7; no clear D gene. Germline CDR1 reads GTSNPN; CDR2 reads SVGIG (reference sequence). The ends were cut back, 2 bases at V and 4 bases at J, with 21 bases in the middle. This CDR3 has 16 residues. As DNA, the CDR3 is TGTGCCTGGAGTACCGTATGGGCTCAGGACGGATACGAGCAGTACTTC. Its translation: CAWSTVWAQDGYEQYF.

The gene calls are TRBV28 and TRBJ1-1; D is perhaps TRBD1 (5 bases). The germline gives CDR1 MDHEN, CDR2 SYDVKM. The CDR3 totals 16 residues. Trimming stripped 4 bases from V and 0 bases from J, with 15 bases between. The CDR3 region is CASSSSQTVMNTEAFF. The CDR3, as DNA: TGTGCCAGCAGTTCCTCCCAGACAGTCATGAACACTGAAGCTTTCTTT. Combining the CDR3 with reference TRBV28 and TRBJ1-1 gives the whole variable domain DVKVTQSSRYLVKRTGEKVFLECVQDMDHENMFWYRQDPGLGLRLIYFSYDVKMKEKGDIPEGYSVSREKKERFSLILESASTNQTSMYLCASSSSQTVMNTEAFFGQGTRLTVV.

The chain links TRBV27 to TRBJ1-2, with D uncertain. V lost 6 bases and J 8 bases, leaving 19 bases between the germline ends. The length of the CDR3 is 14 residues. The germline gives CDR1 MNHEY, CDR2 SMNVEV (reference sequence). The CDR3 sequence: CASSSWARVGGYTF. The CDR3 bases are TGTGCCAGCAGCTCATGGGCCCGGGTTGGAGGCTACACCTTC.

The chain employs TRBV5-6 and TRBJ2-1, with D possibly TRBD2 on 6 matching bases. This CDR3 region has 14 residues. V dropped 6 bases and J dropped 8 bases, with 18 bases sitting between them. Germline values: CDR1 SGHDT, CDR2 YYEEEE. The CDR3 loop is CASTPGDPGDEQFF. The CDR3 coding sequence is TGTGCCAGCACCCCGGGGGATCCGGGGGATGAGCAGTTCTTC.

The chain is built from TRBV5-1 and TRBJ2-5; D might be TRBD1 (6 bases). V was trimmed by 0 bases and J by 0 bases, leaving 12 bases between them. The CDR3 is 16 residues long. CDR1 and CDR2 (germline): SGHRS, YFSETQ. The CDR3 bases are TGCGCCAGCAGCTTGGGCTGGACAGAGCACCAAGAGACCCAGTACTTC. As protein: CASSLGWTEHQETQYF. Full variable domain (remainder filled in from reference TRBV5-1 and TRBJ2-5): KAGVTQTPRYLIKTRGQQVTLSCSPISGHRSVSWYQQTPGQGLQFLFEYFSETQRNKGNFPGRFSGRQFSNSRSEMNVSTLELGDSALYLCASSLGWTEHQETQYFGPGTRLLVL.

The table lists this clone with a count of one. This rearrangement joins TRBV27 to TRBJ2-1; D call uncertain. Trimming took 5 bases from V and 8 from J, leaving 13 bases between them. CDR3 length equals 13 residues. Germline CDR1 and CDR2: MNHEY and SMNVEV (reference sequence). CDR3 loop: CASSVGSLDEQFF. The CDR3 DNA is TGTGCCAGCAGTGTCGGCTCTCTAGATGAGCAGTTCTTC.

The rearrangement links TRBV27 to TRBJ2-2, with 8 positions matching TRBD2. Germline V gene lookup returns CDR1 MNHEY and CDR2 SMNVEV (reference sequence). V trimming: 6 bases; J trimming: 2 bases; junction bases outside the gene matches: 5. The CDR3 sequence is 15 residues long. CDR3 bases: TGTGCCAGCAGCCCGGGACTAGATAACACCGGGGAGCTGTTTTTT. Protein sequence: CASSPGLDNTGELFF.

The V call is TRBV13, the J call TRBJ2-7, with 8 nucleotides matching TRBD2. V gave up 0 bases and J gave up 5 bases; unmatched junction bases: 6. The CDR3 length is 15 residues. CDR1 is PRHDT, CDR2 FYEKMQ, per germline (reference sequence). The CDR3 region has the DNA TGTGCCAGCAGCTTAGGCGGGGGGGCGCGCGACGAGCAGTACTTC. Translated: CASSLGGGARDEQYF.

V and J are TRBV6-5 and TRBJ2-7; D gene uncertain. Germline assignment: CDR1 MNHEY and CDR2 SVGAGI. Trimming took 3 bases from V and 5 from J, leaving 5 bases between them. The CDR3 has 11 residues. The CDR3 reads CASSYGDEQYF. The CDR3 DNA follows: TGTGCCAGCAGTTATGGGGACGAGCAGTACTTC.

The CDR3 DNA reads TGTGCCAGCTCACCTGAGGACAGGGGTGAGCAGTTCTTC. It encodes CASSPEDRGEQFF. The rearrangement links TRBV18 to TRBJ2-1, with TRBD1 matching 9 bases. The V segment lost 3 bases and the J segment 9 bases; nucleotides outside the gene matches: 3. The CDR3 is 13 amino acids. In germline, CDR1 is KGHSH, CDR2 LQKENI.

V and J are TRBV29-1 and TRBJ2-1; 10 nucleotides match TRBD2. J lost 5 bases, V lost 4 bases, and 5 bases had no gene match. Germline assignment: CDR1 SQVTM and CDR2 ANQGSEA. The CDR3 length is 14 residues. The CDR3 loop is CSVVGLAGDNEQFF. The CDR3 DNA is TGCAGCGTTGTAGGGCTAGCGGGGGACAATGAGCAGTTCTTC.

This rearrangement joins TRBV28 to TRBJ2-3; the D gene is possibly TRBD1 (5 bases). Germline V gives CDR1 MDHEN, CDR2 SYDVKM. This CDR3 comprises 16 residues. V dropped 7 bases and J dropped 3 bases, with 20 bases sitting between them. DNA of the CDR3: TGTGCCAGCATCCAAAGCGAGACAGAAACTACAGATACGCAGTATTTT. This gives the protein CASIQSETETTDTQYF.